The present entry profiles one T cell receptor beta chain with its context. The antigen remains undetermined. The protocol was immunoSEQ multiplex PCR, while the TCRdb copy is restricted to in-frame clones and leaves out a portion. The sample lists around 100,000 clones, nearly 90% seen once, with about 2.5% in the top ten. Second-dose intervals near 4 or 12 weeks were combined. The sample is drawn from a study of T cell responses to AZD1222 COVID-19 vaccine. Trimming removed 6 bases from V and 6 bases from J; junction bases left unmatched: 6. Germline loops: CDR1 LNHDA, CDR2 SQIVND (reference sequence). The CDR3 totals 15 residues. Study-wide results and limits: Just 6 or 7 people given AZD1222 tested seropositive at baseline. Donor demographics were predominantly white British with a female majority; clonal diversity may be underestimated. Repertoire sampling occurred only after the peak T cell response.

The sequence was obtained from an adult who received the AZD1222 COVID-19 vaccine. The sequences come from peripheral blood, collected 28 days after the second AZD1222 dose. The gene calls are TRBV19 and TRBJ1-5, with TRBD1 matching over 12 bases. CDR3 protein: CASRGGTGGGQPQHF. CDR3 nucleotide sequence: TGTGCCAGTAGGGGAGGGACAGGGGGCGGTCAGCCCCAGCATTTT.